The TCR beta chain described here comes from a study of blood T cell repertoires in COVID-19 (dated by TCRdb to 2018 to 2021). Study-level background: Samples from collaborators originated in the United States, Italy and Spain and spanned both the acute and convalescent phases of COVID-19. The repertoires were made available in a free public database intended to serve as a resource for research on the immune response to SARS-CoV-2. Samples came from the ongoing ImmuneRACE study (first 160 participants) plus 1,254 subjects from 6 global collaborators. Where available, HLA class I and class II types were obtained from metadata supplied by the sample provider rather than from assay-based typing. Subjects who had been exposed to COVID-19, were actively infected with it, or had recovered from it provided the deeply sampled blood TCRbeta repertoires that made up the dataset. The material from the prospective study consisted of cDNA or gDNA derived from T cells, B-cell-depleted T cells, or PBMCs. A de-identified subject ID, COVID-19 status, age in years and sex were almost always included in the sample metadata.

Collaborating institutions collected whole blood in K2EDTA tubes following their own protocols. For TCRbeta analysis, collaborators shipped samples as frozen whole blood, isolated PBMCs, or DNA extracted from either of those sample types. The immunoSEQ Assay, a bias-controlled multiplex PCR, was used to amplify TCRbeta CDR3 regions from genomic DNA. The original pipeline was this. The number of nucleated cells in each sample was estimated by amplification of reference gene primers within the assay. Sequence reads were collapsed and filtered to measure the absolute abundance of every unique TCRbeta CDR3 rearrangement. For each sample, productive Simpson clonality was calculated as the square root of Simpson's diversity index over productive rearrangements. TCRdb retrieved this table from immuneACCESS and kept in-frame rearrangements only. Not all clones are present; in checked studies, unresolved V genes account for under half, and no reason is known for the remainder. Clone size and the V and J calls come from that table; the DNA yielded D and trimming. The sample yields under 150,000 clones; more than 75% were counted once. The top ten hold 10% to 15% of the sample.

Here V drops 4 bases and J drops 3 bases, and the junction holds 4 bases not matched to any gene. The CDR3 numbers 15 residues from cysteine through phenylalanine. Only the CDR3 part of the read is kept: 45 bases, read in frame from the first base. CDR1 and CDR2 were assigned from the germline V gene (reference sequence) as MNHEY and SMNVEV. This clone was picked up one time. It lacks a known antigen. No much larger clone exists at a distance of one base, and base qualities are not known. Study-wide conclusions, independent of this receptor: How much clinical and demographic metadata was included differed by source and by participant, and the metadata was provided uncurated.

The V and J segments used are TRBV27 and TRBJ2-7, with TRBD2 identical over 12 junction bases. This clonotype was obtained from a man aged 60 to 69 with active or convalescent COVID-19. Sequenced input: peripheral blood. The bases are TGTGCCAGCAGTTCGCCGGGACTAGCGGGCTACGAGCAGTACTTC. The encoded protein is CASSSPGLAGYEQYF.